This TCR beta chain was obtained from a study of response to subunit inactivated influenza vaccine. Notes on the study in general: Researchers suggested that each seasonal influenza vaccination recruits few new T cells.

V lost 0 bases and J lost 0, with 6 bases in between. Germline-derived CDR1 and CDR2 are SGHRS and YFSETQ. This CDR3 is built from 14 residues. This clonotype was counted at least ten times. Its cognate antigen is unknown. TCRdb re-derived calls from the RT-PCR reads in MiXCR, one entry per CDR3 protein. The table shows 500,000 to 600,000 distinct CDR3 sequences, with roughly 12% occurring only once. These data were also filed under a second study, of T cells expressing NK-cell markers. That study adds: TCR beta libraries carry UMIs added by 5'RACE template switching. In a handful of donors, dominant CD3+CD56+NKG2C+ clones formed roughly 1.0-7.5% of CD8+ cells.

Sequenced here: PBMCs from blood, sampled on the day of vaccination. This receptor was taken from a man in his fifties or sixties who received an inactivated influenza vaccine. The chain combines TRBV5-1 with TRBJ1-1; D uncertain. For the CDR3, the DNA is TGCGCCAGCAGCTTGGCGTCTATGAACACTGAAGCTTTCTTT. Amino acids: CASSLASMNTEAFF.